This T cell receptor (beta chain) was captured in a study of blood T cells in healthy people across ages. A second about 6 to 11 cycle PCR used barcoded and J-beta primers. Each CDR3 protein gets one entry after TCRdb re-called the 5' RACE reads with MiXCR. This table has approximately 900,000 distinct CDR3 sequences, approximately 32% appearing once. These records were also assigned to another study, of T cells of mothers and their children.

The sequence was collected from a woman aged 40 to 50 in good health. The sample consisted of blood.

Here the CDR3 reads CASSFSQGAHEQYF. CDR3 sequence (DNA): TGCGCCAGCAGCTTCTCACAGGGGGCCCACGAGCAGTACTTC. This sequence joins TRBV5-1 and TRBJ2-5; 9 bases agree with TRBD1. The DNA end is a closer match to TRBJ2-7, so the J assignment may be wrong. The CDR3 is 14 amino acids. Germline CDR1 is SGHRS and CDR2 is YFSETQ.